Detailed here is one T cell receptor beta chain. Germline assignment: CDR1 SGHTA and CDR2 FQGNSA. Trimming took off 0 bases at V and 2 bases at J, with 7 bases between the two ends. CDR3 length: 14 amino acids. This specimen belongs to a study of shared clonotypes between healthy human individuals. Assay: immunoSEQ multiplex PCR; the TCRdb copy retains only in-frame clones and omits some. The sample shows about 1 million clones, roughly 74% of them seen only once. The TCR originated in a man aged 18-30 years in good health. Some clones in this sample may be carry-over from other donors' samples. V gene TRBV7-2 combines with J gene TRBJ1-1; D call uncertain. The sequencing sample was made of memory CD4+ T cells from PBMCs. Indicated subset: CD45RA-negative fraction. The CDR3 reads CASSLAGINTEAFF. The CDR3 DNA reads TGTGCCAGCAGCTTAGCGGGGATCAACACTGAAGCTTTCTTT.